This record covers a single TCR beta chain. This specimen belongs to a study of blood T cell repertoires in COVID-19. Background on the study: Acute and convalescent COVID-19 specimens originated in the United States, Italy and Spain. PBMCs, B-cell-depleted T cells, or T cells provided the cDNA or gDNA that made up the material.

As processed by the authors: Researchers report that nucleated cell counts were estimated from reference gene primer amplification. Using immunoSEQ multiplex PCR, the repertoire was profiled, and TCRdb retains in-frame clones only, with some absent. Clone size and the V and J calls come from that table; the DNA yielded D and trimming. The sample yields 89,000 or so clones, roughly 96% seen once. From germline, CDR1 is LNHDA and CDR2 SQIVND (reference sequence). The CDR3 is 14 residues long. Trimming took off 6 bases at V and 1 base at J, with 12 bases between the two ends. Sequencing used peripheral blood. This sequence originates from a human donor with active COVID-19. The donor label of this sample is uncertain. The J gene is TRBJ1-1, the V gene TRBV19, with a weak D call TRBD1 (5 bases). The CDR3 reads CASRQPGGNTEAFF. The CDR3, as DNA: TGTGCCAGTAGGCAGCCCGGGGGGAACACTGAAGCTTTCTTT. Full variable domain (remainder filled in from reference TRBV19 and TRBJ1-1): DGGITQSPKYLFRKEGQNVTLSCEQNLNHDAMYWYRQDPGQGLRLIYYSQIVNDFQKGDIAEGYSVSREKKESFPLTVTSAQKNPTAFYLCASRQPGGNTEAFFGQGTRLTVV.